This TCR beta chain was found in a study of shared clonotypes between healthy human individuals. The overall study: CD4 naive and CD4 memory each took three plates per donor, while CD8 naive took two and CD8 memory one.

With respect to this clone: Antigen: not known.

Overall study findings and caveats: The study found lower generation probabilities in non-shared clonotypes than in those shared by all four donors. The low donor count limited represented genetic and exposure-history diversity.

The germline V gene has CDR1 SNHLY and CDR2 FYNNEI. V lost 4 bases to trimming and J lost 5 bases; unmatched junction nucleotides: 7. The CDR3 spans 16 residues. Some clones are missing from TCRdb's copy, which holds only in-frame ones; the method was immunoSEQ multiplex PCR. The sample includes about 980,000 clones, over 60% of them seen just once. The TCR originated in a young man in good health. The sample was memory CD4+ T cells sorted from blood. Subset denoted: CD45RA-negative fraction. The rearrangement uses TRBV2 and TRBJ2-5; the match to TRBD2 covers 13 bases. The CDR3 loop reads CASSGLAGGGWETQYF. Written as DNA, the CDR3 is TGTGCCAGCAGTGGACTAGCGGGGGGCGGTTGGGAGACCCAGTACTTC.